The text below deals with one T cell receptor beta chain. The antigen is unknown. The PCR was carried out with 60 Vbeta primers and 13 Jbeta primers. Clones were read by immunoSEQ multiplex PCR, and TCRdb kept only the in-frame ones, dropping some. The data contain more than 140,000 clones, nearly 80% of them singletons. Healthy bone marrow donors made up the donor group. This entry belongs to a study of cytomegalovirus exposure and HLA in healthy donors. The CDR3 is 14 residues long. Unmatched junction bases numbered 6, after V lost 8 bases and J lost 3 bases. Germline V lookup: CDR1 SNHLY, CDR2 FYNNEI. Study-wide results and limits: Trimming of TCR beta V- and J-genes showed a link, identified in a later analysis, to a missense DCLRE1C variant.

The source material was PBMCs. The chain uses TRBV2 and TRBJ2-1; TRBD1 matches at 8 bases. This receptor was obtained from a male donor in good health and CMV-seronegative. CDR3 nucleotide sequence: TGTGCCAGCTCCCGGGACAGGATCTACAATGAGCAGTTCTTC. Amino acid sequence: CASSRDRIYNEQFF.